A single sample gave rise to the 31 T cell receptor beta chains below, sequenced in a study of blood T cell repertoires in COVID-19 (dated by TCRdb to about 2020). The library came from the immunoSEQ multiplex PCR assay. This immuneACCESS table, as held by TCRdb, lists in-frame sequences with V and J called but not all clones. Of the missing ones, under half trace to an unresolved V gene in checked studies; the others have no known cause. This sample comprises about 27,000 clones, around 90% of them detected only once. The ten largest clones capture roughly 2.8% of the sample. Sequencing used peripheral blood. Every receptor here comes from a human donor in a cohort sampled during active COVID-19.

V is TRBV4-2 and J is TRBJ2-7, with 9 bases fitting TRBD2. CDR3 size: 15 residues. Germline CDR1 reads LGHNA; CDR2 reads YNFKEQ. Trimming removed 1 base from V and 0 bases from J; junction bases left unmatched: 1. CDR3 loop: CASSQGSGSSYEQYF. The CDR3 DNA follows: TGTGCCAGCAGCCAAGGTAGCGGGAGCTCCTACGAGCAGTACTTC.

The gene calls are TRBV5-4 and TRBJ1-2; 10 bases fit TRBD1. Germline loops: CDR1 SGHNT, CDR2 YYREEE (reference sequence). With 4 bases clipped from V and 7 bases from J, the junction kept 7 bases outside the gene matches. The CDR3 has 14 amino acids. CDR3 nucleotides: TGTGCCAGCAGCCTCGACAGGGGGCTGCGTGGCTACACCTTC. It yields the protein CASSLDRGLRGYTF.

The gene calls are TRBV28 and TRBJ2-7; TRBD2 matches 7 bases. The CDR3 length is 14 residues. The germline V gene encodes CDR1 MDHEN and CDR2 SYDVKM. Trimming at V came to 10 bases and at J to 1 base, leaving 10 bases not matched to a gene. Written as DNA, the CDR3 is TGTGCCACCTCCCAACCGGGAGGATCCTACGAGCAGTACTTC. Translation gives CATSQPGGSYEQYF.

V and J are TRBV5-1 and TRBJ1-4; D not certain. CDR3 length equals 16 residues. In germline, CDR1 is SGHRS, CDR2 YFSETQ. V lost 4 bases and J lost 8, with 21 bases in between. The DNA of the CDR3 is TGCGCCAGCAGCCCACAGACCGGGGTCATGGGGGAAAAACTGTTTTTT. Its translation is CASSPQTGVMGEKLFF.

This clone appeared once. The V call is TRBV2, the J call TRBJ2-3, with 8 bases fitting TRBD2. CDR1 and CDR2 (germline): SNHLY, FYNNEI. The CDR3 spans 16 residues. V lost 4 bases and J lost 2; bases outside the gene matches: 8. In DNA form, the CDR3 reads TGTGCCAGCAGTGTAGATGCGGGGGGTATCACAGATACGCAGTATTTT. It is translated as CASSVDAGGITDTQYF.

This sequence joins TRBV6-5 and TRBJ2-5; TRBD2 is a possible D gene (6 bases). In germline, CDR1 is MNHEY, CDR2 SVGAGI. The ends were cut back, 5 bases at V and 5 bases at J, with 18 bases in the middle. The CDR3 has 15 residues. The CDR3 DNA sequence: TGTGCCAGCAGTCCAACCGGGACTCTTTTGGAGACCCAGTACTTC. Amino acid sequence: CASSPTGTLLETQYF.

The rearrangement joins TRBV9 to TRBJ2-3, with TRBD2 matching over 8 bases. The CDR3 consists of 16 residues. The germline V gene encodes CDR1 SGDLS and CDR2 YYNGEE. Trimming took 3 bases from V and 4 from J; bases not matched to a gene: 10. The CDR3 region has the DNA TGTGCCAGCAGCGCCCCAGCGGGGGCAAGCTCAGATACGCAGTATTTT. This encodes CASSAPAGASSDTQYF.

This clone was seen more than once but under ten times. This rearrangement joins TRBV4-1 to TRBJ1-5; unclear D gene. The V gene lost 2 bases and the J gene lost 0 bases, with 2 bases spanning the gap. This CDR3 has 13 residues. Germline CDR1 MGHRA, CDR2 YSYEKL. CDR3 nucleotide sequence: TGCGCCAGCAGCCAATATAGCAATCAGCCCCAGCATTTT. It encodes CASSQYSNQPQHF.

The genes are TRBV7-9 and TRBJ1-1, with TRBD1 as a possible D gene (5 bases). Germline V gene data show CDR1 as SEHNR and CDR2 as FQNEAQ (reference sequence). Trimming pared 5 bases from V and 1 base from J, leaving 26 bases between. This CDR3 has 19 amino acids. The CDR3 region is CASSPYQGDFRSPNTEAFF. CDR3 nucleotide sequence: TGTGCCAGCAGCCCATACCAGGGCGATTTTCGAAGCCCGAACACTGAAGCTTTCTTT. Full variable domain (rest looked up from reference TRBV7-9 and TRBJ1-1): DTGVSQNPRHKITKRGQNVTFRCDPISEHNRLYWYRQTLGQGPEFLTYFQNEAQLEKSRLLSDRFSAERPKGSFSTLEIQRTEQGDSAMYLCASSPYQGDFRSPNTEAFFGQGTRLTVV.

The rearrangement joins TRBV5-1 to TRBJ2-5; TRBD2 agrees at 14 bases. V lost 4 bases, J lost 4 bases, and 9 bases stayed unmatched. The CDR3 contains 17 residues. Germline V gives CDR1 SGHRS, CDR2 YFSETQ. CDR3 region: CASSPRTSGGFAETQYF. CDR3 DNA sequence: TGCGCCAGCAGCCCCCGGACTAGCGGGGGGTTTGCAGAGACCCAGTACTTC.

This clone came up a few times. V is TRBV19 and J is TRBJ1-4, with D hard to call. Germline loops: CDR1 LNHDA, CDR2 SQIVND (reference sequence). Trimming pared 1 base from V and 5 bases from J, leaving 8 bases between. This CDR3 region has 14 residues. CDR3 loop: CASSIGRQNEKLFF. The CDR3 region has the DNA TGTGCCAGTAGTATAGGGCGGCAGAATGAAAAACTGTTTTTT. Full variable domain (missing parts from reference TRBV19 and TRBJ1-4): DGGITQSPKYLFRKEGQNVTLSCEQNLNHDAMYWYRQDPGQGLRLIYYSQIVNDFQKGDIAEGYSVSREKKESFPLTVTSAQKNPTAFYLCASSIGRQNEKLFFGSGTQLSVL.

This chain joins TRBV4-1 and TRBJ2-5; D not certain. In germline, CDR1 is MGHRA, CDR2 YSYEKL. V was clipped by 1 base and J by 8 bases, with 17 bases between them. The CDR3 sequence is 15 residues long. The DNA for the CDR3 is TGCGCCAGCAGCCAAGTAGCCGTTGAGGAAGGCACCCAGTACTTC. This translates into CASSQVAVEEGTQYF.

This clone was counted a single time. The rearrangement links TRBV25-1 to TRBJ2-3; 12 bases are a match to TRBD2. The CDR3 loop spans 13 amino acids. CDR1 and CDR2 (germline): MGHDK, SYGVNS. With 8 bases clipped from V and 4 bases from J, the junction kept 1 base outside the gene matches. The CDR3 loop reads CASLAGGADTQYF. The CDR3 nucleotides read TGTGCCAGCCTAGCGGGAGGGGCAGATACGCAGTATTTT. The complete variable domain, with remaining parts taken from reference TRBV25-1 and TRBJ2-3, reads EADIYQTPRYLVIGTGKKITLECSQTMGHDKMYWYQQDPGMELHLIHYSYGVNSTEKGDLSSESTVSRIRTEHFPLTLESARPSHTSQYLCASLAGGADTQYFGPGTRLTVL.

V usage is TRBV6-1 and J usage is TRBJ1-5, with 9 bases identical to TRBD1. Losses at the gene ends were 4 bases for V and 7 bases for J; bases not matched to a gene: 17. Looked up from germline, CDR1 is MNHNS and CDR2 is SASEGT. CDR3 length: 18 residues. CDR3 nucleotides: TGTGCCAGCAGTGGAGCCGGGACAGGGAGAAAGAGGCGGCAGCCCCAGCATTTT. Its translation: CASSGAGTGRKRRQPQHF.

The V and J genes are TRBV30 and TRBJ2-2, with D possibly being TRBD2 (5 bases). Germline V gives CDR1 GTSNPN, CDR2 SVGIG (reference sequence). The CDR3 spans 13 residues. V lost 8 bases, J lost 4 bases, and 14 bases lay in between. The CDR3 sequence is CARDHRGTGELFF. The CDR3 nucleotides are TGTGCCCGAGACCACCGGGGCACCGGGGAGCTGTTTTTT.

CDR3 residues: CASSLTGTRANNEQFF. The CDR3 bases are TGCGCCAGCAGCCTAACCGGGACTAGGGCTAACAATGAGCAGTTCTTC. This chain uses TRBV5-1 with TRBJ2-1; 8 bases fit TRBD2. The CDR3 consists of 16 residues. The germline gives CDR1 SGHRS, CDR2 YFSETQ. The V gene end was trimmed by 4 bases and the J gene end by 5 bases; junction bases not matched to a gene: 11.

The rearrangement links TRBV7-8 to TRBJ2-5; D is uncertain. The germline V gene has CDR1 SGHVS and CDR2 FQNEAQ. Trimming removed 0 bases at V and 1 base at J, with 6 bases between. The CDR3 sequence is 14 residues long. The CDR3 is CASSLAVLQETQYF. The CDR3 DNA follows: TGTGCCAGCAGCTTAGCGGTACTCCAAGAGACCCAGTACTTC.

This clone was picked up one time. As DNA, the CDR3 is TGTGCCAGCAGCCAAGTTGCGGGATTTGCTTACAATGAGCAGTTCTTC. It yields the protein CASSQVAGFAYNEQFF. The chain joins TRBV14 to TRBJ2-1; D may be TRBD2 (6 bases). Looked up from germline, CDR1 is SGHDN and CDR2 is FVKESK. There are 16 residues in the CDR3. Between the trimmed V and J ends, which lost 1 base and 4 bases, there was a span of 14 bases. The complete variable domain, with remaining parts taken from reference TRBV14 and TRBJ2-1, reads EAGVTQFPSHSVIEKGQTVTLRCDPISGHDNLYWYRRVMGKEIKFLLHFVKESKQDESGMPNNRFLAERTGGTYSTLKVQPAELEDSGVYFCASSQVAGFAYNEQFFGPGTRLTVL.

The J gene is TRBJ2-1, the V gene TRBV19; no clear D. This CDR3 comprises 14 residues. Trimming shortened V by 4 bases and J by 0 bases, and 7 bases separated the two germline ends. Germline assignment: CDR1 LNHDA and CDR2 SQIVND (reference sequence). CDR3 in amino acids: CASSTQSSYNEQFF. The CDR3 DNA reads TGTGCCAGTAGTACACAAAGCTCCTACAATGAGCAGTTCTTC. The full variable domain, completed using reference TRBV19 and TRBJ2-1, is DGGITQSPKYLFRKEGQNVTLSCEQNLNHDAMYWYRQDPGQGLRLIYYSQIVNDFQKGDIAEGYSVSREKKESFPLTVTSAQKNPTAFYLCASSTQSSYNEQFFGPGTRLTVL.

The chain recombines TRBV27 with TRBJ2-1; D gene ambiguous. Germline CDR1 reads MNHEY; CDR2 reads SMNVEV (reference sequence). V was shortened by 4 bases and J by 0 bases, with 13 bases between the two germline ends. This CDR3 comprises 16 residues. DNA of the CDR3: TGTGCCAGCAGTTGGGCGAGCTCGAGCTCCTACAATGAGCAGTTCTTC. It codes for CASSWASSSSYNEQFF.

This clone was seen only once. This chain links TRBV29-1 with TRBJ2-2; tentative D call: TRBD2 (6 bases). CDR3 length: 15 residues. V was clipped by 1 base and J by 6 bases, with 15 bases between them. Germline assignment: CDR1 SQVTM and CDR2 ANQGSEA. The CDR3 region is CSVEVFGRGPGELFF. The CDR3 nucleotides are TGCAGCGTTGAAGTTTTCGGGAGAGGGCCCGGGGAGCTGTTTTTT.

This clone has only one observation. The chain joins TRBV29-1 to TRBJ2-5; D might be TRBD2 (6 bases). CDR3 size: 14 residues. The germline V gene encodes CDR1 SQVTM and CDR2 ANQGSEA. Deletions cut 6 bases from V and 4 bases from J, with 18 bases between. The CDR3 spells CSVAGPSGVETQYF. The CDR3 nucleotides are TGCAGCGTCGCCGGTCCCTCGGGGGTAGAGACCCAGTACTTC.

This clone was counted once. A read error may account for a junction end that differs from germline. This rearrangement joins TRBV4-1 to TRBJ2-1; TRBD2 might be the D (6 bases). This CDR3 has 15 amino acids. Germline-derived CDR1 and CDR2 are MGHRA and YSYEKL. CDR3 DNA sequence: TGCGCCAGCAGCCAGGAAGGGGACTCCAACAATGAGCAGTTCTTC. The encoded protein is CASSQEGDSNNEQFF.

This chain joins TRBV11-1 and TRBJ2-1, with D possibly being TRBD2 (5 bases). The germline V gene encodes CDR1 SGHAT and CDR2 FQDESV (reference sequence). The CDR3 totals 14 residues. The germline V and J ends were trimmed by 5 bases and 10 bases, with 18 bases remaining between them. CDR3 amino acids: CASSRLRASREQFF. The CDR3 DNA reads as TGTGCCAGCAGCCGACTAAGAGCGTCCAGGGAGCAGTTCTTC. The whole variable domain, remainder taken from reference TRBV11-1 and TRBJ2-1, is EAEVAQSPRYKITEKSQAVAFWCDPISGHATLYWYRQILGQGPELLVQFQDESVVDDSQLPKDRFSAERLKGVDSTLKIQPAELGDSAMYLCASSRLRASREQFFGPGTRLTVL.

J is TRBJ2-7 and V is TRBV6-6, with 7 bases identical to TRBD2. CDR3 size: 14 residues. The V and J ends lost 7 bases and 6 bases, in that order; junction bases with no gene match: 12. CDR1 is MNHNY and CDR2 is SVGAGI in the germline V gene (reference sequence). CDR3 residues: CASTPPGASGEQYF. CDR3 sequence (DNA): TGTGCCAGCACTCCCCCTGGTGCTAGCGGCGAGCAGTACTTC.

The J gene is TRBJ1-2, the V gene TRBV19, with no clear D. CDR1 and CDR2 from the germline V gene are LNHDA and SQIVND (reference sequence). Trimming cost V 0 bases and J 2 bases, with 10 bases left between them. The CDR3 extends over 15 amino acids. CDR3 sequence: CASSIDGGSNYGYTF. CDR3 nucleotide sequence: TGTGCCAGTAGTATAGATGGAGGATCGAACTATGGCTACACCTTC.

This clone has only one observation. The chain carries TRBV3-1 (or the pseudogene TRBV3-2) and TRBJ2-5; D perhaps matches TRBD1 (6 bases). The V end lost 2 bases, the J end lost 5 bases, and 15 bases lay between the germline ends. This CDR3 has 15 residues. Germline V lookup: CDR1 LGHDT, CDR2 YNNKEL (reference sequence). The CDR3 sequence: CASSQRRGYLETQYF. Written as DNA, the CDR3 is TGTGCCAGCAGCCAACGCAGGGGTTATCTGGAGACCCAGTACTTC.

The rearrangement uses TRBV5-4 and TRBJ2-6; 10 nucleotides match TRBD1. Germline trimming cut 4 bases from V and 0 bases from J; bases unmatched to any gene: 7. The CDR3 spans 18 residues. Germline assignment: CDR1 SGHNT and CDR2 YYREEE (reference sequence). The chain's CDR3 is CASSPMTGGNSGANVLTF. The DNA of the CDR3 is TGTGCCAGCAGCCCGATGACAGGGGGCAACTCTGGGGCCAACGTCCTGACTTTC.

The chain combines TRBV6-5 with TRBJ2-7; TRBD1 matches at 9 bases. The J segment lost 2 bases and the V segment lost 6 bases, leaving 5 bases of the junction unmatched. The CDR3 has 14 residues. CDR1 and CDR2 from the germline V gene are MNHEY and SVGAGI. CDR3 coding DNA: TGTGCCAGCAGCCGGGACAGGGATACCTACGAGCAGTACTTC. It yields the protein CASSRDRDTYEQYF.

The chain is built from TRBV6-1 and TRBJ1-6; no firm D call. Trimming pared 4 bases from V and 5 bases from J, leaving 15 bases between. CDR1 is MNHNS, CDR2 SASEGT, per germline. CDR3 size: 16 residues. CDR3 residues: CASSVETSLNNSPLHF. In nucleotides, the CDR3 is TGTGCCAGCAGTGTTGAGACTAGTCTCAATAATTCACCCCTCCACTTT.

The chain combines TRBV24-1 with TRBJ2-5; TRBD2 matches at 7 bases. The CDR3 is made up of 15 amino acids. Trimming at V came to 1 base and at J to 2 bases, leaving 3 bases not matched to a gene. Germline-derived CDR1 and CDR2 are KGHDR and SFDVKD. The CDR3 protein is CATSDFLGGQETQYF. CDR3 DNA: TGTGCCACCAGTGATTTCCTCGGGGGGCAAGAGACCCAGTACTTC.